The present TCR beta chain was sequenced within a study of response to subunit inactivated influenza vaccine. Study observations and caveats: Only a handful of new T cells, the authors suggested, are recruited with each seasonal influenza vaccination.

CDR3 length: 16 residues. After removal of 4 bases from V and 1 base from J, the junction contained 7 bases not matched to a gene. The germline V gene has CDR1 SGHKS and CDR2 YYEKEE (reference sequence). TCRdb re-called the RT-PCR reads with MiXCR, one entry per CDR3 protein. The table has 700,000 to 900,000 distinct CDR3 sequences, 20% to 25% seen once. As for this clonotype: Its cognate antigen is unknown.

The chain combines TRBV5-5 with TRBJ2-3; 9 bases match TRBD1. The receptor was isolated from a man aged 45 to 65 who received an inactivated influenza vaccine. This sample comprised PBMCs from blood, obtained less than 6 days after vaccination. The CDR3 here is CASSPRTGARTDTQYF. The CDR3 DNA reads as TGTGCCAGCAGCCCTCGGACAGGGGCCCGCACAGATACGCAGTATTTT.